This T cell receptor beta chain originates from a study of circulating and synovial CD4+ cells in juvenile arthritis (dated by TCRdb to 2014 to 2015). A note on the overall study: Within each patient, the study compared the TCRbeta CDR3 repertoires of three groups: circulating HLA-DR+ CD4 T cells, bulk blood CD4 T cells, and synovial CD4 T cells. The goal of repertoire sequencing was to confirm that a circulating synovial-like CD4 T cell subset was enriched in synovial clonotypes. Summary of the overall study and its limitations: Lower diversity was observed in synovial and circulating pathogenic-like lymphocyte repertoires than in bulk blood CD4 repertoires, and some CPL samples were found to be as oligoclonal as synovium. The difference between circulating pathogenic-like lymphocytes and bulk blood T cells was not detected by traditional Vbeta family usage analysis. Because CPL samples and bulk blood CD4 samples differed in T cell genome counts by at least an order of magnitude, sample-size effects were addressed. Because overlap with synovium rose as sequencing depth increased, the measured fractions of shared clonotypes likely underestimated the overlap of the full repertoire. Circulating pathogenic-like lymphocytes were found to cluster with synovial T cells, and a substantially higher fraction of CDR3 sequences was shared with synovium by circulating pathogenic-like lymphocytes than by bulk blood.

A distance of 12 bases separates the germline ends of V and J, which lose 2 bases and 0 bases respectively. Its CDR3 holds 16 amino acids, cysteine through phenylalanine. Of the read, only the CDR3 DNA is kept; its 48 bases are in frame from base 1. CDR1 and CDR2 (MGHRA, YSYEKL) derive from the germline V gene. A remark on this clone: Its antigen remains undetermined. One base away there is no much larger clone; base qualities are not given.

The library relied on the immunoSEQ multiplex PCR assay. TCRbeta CDR3 sequencing was performed as a commercial service by an external provider. The authors processed their data as follows. The analyses relied on productive nucleotide sequences along with amino acid sequences obtained through in silico translation. Diversity was measured with Renyi entropy across alpha values, using the median of 200 repeated subsamples to equalise sample size. Pairwise repertoire distance was calculated as one minus the Chao-modified Jaccard index, correcting for under-sampling, and used for clustering. Frequency-weighted overlap with synovial clonotypes was calculated across 200 sample sizes, using 200 draws without replacement for each, and the value reported was the one at the size of the smaller sample. TCRdb limited this immuneACCESS table to in-frame rearrangements with V and J called. A share of clones is missing; checked studies link under half to unresolved V genes, and the rest is unexplained. V, J and clone size were drawn from that table, and D and trimming were deduced from the DNA. The sample table contains about 32,000 clones; only one count was recorded for roughly 95% of them. The top ten clonotypes cover 2.9% of the sample.

Donors of the sequenced samples were patients with active juvenile idiopathic arthritis. Cells were sorted immediately after thawing, with dead cells excluded using Live/Dead Fixable Near-IR Stain. The receptor was derived from a human donor with juvenile idiopathic arthritis. Here the chain combines TRBV4-1 and TRBJ2-3; the D gene remains uncertain. Sequenced input: CD4+ T cells from blood. CDR3 protein: CASSQSSRLSTDTQYF. The DNA is as follows: TGCGCCAGCAGCCAAAGTTCCCGACTTAGCACAGATACGCAGTATTTT.